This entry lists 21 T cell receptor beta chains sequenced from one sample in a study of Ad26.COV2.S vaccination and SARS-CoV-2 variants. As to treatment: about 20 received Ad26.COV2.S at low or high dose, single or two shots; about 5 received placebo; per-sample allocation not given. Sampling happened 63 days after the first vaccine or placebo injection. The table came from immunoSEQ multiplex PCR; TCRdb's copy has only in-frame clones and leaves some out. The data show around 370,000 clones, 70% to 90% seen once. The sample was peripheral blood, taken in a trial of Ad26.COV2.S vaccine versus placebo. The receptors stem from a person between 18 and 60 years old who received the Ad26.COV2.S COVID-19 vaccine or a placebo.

CDR3 DNA: TGTGCCAGCAGCCCGGGACCGGGACAGCAAGCGGGAGGGCCGTCTGATACGCAGTATTTT. The encoded protein is CASSPGPGQQAGGPSDTQYF. The chain recombines TRBV28 with TRBJ2-3; 10 bases agree with TRBD2. Losses at the gene ends were 6 bases for V and 6 bases for J; bases not matched to a gene: 24. The CDR3 contains 20 residues. Germline lookup yields CDR1 MDHEN and CDR2 SYDVKM.

The CDR3, as DNA: TGTGCCACCAGTAACCGGGCCGCGACAGGGGACAATGAGCAGTTCTTC. Protein: CATSNRAATGDNEQFF. The chain joins TRBV24-1 to TRBJ2-1, with 8 positions matching TRBD1. CDR1 and CDR2 from the germline V gene are KGHDR and SFDVKD. The length of the CDR3 is 16 residues. V gave up 6 bases and J gave up 5 bases; unmatched junction bases: 11.

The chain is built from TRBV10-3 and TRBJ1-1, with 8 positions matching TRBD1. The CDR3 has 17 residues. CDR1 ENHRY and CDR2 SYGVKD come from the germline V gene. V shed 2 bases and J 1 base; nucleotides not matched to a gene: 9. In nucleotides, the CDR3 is TGTGCCATCAGTGAGCCGGACAGGGCGAGGGGGAACACTGAAGCTTTCTTT. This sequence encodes CAISEPDRARGNTEAFF.

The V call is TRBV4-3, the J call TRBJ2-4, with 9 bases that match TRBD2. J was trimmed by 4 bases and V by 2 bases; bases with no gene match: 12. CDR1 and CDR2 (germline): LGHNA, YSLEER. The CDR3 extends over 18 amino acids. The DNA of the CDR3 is TGCGCCAGCAGCCAAACTAGTTACACAGCGGGAGGAAAAAACATTCAGTACTTC. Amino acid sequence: CASSQTSYTAGGKNIQYF.

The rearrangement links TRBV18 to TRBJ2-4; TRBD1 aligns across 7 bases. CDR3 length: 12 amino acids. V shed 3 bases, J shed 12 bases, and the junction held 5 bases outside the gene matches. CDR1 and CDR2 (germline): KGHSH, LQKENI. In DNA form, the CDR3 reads TGTGCCAGCTCACCTTCAGGGACAGATCAGTACTTC. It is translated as CASSPSGTDQYF.

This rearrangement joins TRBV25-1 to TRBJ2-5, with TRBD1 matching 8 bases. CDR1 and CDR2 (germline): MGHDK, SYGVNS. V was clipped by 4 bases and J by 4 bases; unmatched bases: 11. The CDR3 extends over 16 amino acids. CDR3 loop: CASSATDRGRGETQYF. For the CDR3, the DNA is TGTGCCAGCAGTGCAACTGACAGGGGACGGGGAGAGACCCAGTACTTC.

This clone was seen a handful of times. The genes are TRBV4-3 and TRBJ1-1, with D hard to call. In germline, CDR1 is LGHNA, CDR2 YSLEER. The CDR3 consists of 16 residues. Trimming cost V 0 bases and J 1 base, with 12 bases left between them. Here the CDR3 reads CASSQDWEGANTEAFF. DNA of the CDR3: TGCGCCAGCAGCCAAGATTGGGAGGGTGCGAACACTGAAGCTTTCTTT.

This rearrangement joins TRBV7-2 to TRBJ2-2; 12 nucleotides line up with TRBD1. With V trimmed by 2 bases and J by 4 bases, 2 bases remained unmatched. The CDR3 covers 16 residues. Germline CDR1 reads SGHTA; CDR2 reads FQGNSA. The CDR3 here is CASSLMGQGATGELFF. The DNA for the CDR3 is TGTGCCAGCAGCTTAATGGGACAGGGGGCCACCGGGGAGCTGTTTTTT.

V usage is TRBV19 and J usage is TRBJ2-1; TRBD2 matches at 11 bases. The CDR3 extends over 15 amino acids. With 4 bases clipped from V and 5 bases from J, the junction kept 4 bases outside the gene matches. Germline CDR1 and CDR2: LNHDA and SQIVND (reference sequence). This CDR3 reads CASSRLAGMHNEQFF. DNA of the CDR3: TGTGCCAGTAGTAGACTAGCGGGAATGCACAATGAGCAGTTCTTC.

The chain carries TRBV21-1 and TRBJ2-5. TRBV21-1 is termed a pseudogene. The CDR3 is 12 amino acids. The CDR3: CASSKGRETQYF. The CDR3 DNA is TGTGCCAGCAGCAAAGGAAGAGAGACCCAGTACTTC.

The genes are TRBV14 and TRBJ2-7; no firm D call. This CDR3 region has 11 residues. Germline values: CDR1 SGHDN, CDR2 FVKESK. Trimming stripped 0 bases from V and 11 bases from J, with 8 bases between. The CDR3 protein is CASSQDSGKYF. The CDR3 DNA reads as TGTGCCAGCAGCCAAGATTCTGGCAAGTACTTC.

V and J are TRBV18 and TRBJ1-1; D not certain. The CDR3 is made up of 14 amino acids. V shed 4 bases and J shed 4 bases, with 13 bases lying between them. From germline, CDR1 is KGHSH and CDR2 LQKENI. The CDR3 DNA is TGTGCCAGCTCACGTCAGGTGTCGATCACTGAAGCTTTCTTT. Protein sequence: CASSRQVSITEAFF.

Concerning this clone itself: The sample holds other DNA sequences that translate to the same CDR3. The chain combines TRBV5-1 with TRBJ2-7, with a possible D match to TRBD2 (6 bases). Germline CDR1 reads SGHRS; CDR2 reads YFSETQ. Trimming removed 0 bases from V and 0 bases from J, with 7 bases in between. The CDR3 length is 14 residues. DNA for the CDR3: TGCGCCAGCAGCTTGGTCGGGAGCTCCTACGAGCAGTACTTC. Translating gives CASSLVGSSYEQYF.

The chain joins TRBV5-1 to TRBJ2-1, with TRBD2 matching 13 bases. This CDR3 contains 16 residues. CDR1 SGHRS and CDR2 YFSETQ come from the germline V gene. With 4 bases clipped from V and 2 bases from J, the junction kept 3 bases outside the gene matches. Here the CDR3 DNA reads TGCGCCAGCAGCGCCGGGACTAGCGGGACCTACAATGAGCAGTTCTTC. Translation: CASSAGTSGTYNEQFF.

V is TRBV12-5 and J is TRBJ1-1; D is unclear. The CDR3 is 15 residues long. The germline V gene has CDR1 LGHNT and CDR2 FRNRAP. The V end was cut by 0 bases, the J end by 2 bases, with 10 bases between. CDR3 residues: CASGLVPQKNTEAFF. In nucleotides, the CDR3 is TGTGCTAGTGGTTTGGTACCGCAGAAAAACACTGAAGCTTTCTTT. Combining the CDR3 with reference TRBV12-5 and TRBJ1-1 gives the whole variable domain DARVTQTPRHKVTEMGQEVTMRCQPILGHNTVFWYRQTMMQGLELLAYFRNRAPLDDSGMPKDRFSAEMPDATLATLKIQPSEPRDSAVYFCASGLVPQKNTEAFFGQGTRLTVV.

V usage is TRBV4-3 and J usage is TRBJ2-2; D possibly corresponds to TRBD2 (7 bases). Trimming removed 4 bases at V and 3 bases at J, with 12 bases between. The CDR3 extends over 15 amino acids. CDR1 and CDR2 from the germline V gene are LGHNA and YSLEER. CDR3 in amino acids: CASSPRGGDTGELFF. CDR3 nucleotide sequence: TGCGCCAGCAGCCCCAGGGGAGGGGACACCGGGGAGCTGTTTTTT.

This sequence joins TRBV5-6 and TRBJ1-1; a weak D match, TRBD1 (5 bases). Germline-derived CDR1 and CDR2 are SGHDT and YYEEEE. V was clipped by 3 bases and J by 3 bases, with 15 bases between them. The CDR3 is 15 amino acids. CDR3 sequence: CASSSEDGGDTEAFF. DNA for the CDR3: TGTGCCAGCAGCTCCGAGGATGGGGGAGACACTGAAGCTTTCTTT.

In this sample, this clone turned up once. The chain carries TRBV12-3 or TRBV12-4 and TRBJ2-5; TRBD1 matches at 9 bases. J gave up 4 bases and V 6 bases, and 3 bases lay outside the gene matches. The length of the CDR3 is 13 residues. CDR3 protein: CASRDRGRETQYF. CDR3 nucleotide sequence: TGTGCCAGCAGGGACAGGGGTCGAGAGACCCAGTACTTC.

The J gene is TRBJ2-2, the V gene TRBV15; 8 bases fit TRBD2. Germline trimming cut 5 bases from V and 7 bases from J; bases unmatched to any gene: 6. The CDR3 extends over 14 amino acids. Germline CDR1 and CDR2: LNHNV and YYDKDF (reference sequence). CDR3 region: CATSSGRAGGELFF. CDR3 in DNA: TGTGCCACCAGCTCCGGGAGGGCTGGCGGGGAGCTGTTTTTT.

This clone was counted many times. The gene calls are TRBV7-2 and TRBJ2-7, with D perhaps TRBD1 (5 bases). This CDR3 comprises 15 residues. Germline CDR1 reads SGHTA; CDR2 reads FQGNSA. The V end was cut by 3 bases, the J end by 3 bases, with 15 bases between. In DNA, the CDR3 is TGTGCCAGCAGCTTCCATGACAGTGCCGTCTACGAGCAGTACTTC. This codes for CASSFHDSAVYEQYF.

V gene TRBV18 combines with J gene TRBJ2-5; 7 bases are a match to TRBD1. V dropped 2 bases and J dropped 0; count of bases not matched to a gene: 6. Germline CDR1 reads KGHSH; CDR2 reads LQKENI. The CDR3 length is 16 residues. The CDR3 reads CASSPTGTVNQETQYF. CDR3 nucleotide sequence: TGTGCCAGCTCACCAACCGGGACAGTGAACCAAGAGACCCAGTACTTC.